The clone carrying this T cell receptor beta chain showed up just a few times. Patients in Seattle were enrolled during active infection, then followed longitudinally. In the original analysis: Amplified reference gene primers provided the basis for estimating nucleated cell counts. Sequencing was performed with immunoSEQ multiplex PCR; in TCRdb, only in-frame clones are kept and a portion is missing. That table furnishes V, J and clone size, whereas the DNA furnished D and trimming. There are some 310,000 clones in the sample; roughly 89% occur only once, and roughly 1% lies in the top ten. CDR3 size: 11 residues. Per germline, CDR1 SQVTM and CDR2 ANQGSEA. Trimming stripped 4 bases from V and 11 bases from J, with 14 bases between. The data were obtained in a study of blood T cell repertoires in COVID-19. Turning to the study itself: Sites across the United States, Italy and Spain contributed samples from acute and convalescent COVID-19. The analysed material was cDNA or gDNA that came from T cells, B-cell-depleted T cells, or PBMCs.

The sequencing input was peripheral blood. The sequence was collected from a woman in her forties with COVID-19, enrolled during active disease. V gene TRBV29-1 combines with J gene TRBJ1-1, with unresolved D. The CDR3 DNA is TGCAGCGTTGTTGTGGAGCGTTGGGCTTTCTTT. Translated: CSVVVERWAFF.